The next 7 T cell receptor beta chains were all read from a single sample in a study of T cells in Graves' hyperthyroidism and ophthalmopathy. TCR beta CDR3 region amplification was performed from RNA transcripts. The TCR CDR3 first-round RT-PCR relied on the HTBI primer set. Using its own MiXCR run on the multiplex PCR reads, TCRdb lists one record per CDR3 protein. The repertoire consists of 400,000 to 600,000 distinct CDR3 sequences, with more than 15% occurring once and the leading ten covering 25% to 30%. Sequencing input: blood. Receptors were obtained from a woman under 40 with Graves' ophthalmopathy.

This clonotype was seen at least ten times. J is TRBJ1-1 and V is TRBV12-3 or TRBV12-4; no definite D call. The V gene lost 6 bases and the J gene lost 11 bases, with 16 bases spanning the gap. This CDR3 contains 12 residues. The CDR3 region has the DNA TGTGCCAGCAGCCAAAGGACTAGCAGTGCTTTCTTT. Translation gives CASSQRTSSAFF.

This clonotype showed up many times. The rearrangement links TRBV30 to TRBJ2-3; TRBD2 matches at 13 bases. Germline V CDR1 and CDR2: GTSNPN, SVGIG (reference sequence). The V segment lost 4 bases and the J segment 12 bases; nucleotides outside the gene matches: 4. This CDR3 contains 12 residues. CDR3 bases: TGTGCCTGGACGGGACTAGCGGGAACTCAGTATTTT. It translates to CAWTGLAGTQYF.

V and J are TRBV29-1 and TRBJ2-7; tentatively, D is TRBD2 (6 bases). Germline assignment: CDR1 SQVTM and CDR2 ANQGSEA. The CDR3 has 11 residues. V shed 7 bases and J shed 8 bases, with 15 bases lying between them. In DNA, the CDR3 is TGCAGCGGGGGGGAAATGACAAAGCAGTACTTC. It is translated as CSGGEMTKQYF.

Only a few counts were recorded for this clonotype. The chain links TRBV13 to TRBJ2-2; tentative D call: TRBD1 (6 bases). The length of the CDR3 is 15 residues. Trimming removed 4 bases at V and 3 bases at J, with 12 bases between. Germline V gene sequence: CDR1 PRHDT, CDR2 FYEKMQ (reference sequence). The chain's CDR3 is CASSSRGFDTGELFF. CDR3 sequence (DNA): TGTGCCAGCAGCTCCAGGGGATTCGACACCGGGGAGCTGTTTTTT.

In this sample, this clonotype turned up many times. This chain joins TRBV5-4 and TRBJ2-5; 16 bases match TRBD2. The germline V gene encodes CDR1 SGHNT and CDR2 YYREEE (reference sequence). CDR3 length equals 20 residues. V dropped 5 bases and J dropped 4; count of bases not matched to a gene: 17. CDR3 protein: CASSINVPGTSGRAGETQYF. The CDR3 nucleotides read TGTGCCAGCAGTATTAACGTACCAGGGACTAGCGGGAGGGCCGGAGAGACCCAGTACTTC.

The CDR3 DNA follows: TGTGCCAGCAAGGGACAGGGACGGGGCTACACCTTC. This codes for CASKGQGRGYTF. The chain couples TRBV6-2 or TRBV6-3 to TRBJ1-2; 9 positions agree with TRBD1. The CDR3 has 12 residues. Germline V CDR1 and CDR2: MNHEY, SVGEGT. The J segment lost 8 bases and the V segment lost 7 bases, leaving 5 bases of the junction unmatched.

The sample holds many counts of this clonotype. The chain combines TRBV28 with TRBJ2-2; 7 bases are a match to TRBD1. CDR1 is MDHEN and CDR2 is SYDVKM in the germline V gene. The CDR3 is 15 residues long. The V segment lost 6 bases and the J segment 4 bases; nucleotides outside the gene matches: 8. The CDR3 DNA sequence: TGTGCCAGCAGACTCCGACAGGGCTTCACCGGGGAGCTGTTTTTT. Residues: CASRLRQGFTGELFF.